The 27 T cell receptor beta chains presented below share a single source sample, sequenced in a study of human T cells and chemical hapten exposure (dated by TCRdb to the early 2020s). The library came from RACE. For sequencing, a NextSeq 500 was employed. TCRdb trimmed the raw reads at Q25, called clones with MiXCR and kept productive beta chains. Each entry is one CDR3 protein sequence, shown with its most common DNA and genes. In this sample the table shows a few hundred thousand distinct CDR3 sequences, 5.5% of which occur a single time. Roughly 8.2% of the sample is taken by the ten largest. In the paper's terms, the time point label means: pre-sensitization, week 0. The treatment or condition label on this specimen signifies: therapeutic diphenylcyclopropenone sensitization with weekly scalp DPC. This specimen consisted of whole blood, obtained in connection with sensitization to the hapten diphenylcyclopropenone (DPC). These receptors all stem from a woman aged 18-29 years with alopecia areata. Some clones in this sample may be carry-over from other donors' samples.

Written as DNA, the CDR3 is TGTGCCAGCAGTTACGGGGGCGCGGGGTCCTACGAGCAGTACTTC. Its protein is CASSYGGAGSYEQYF. V and J are TRBV6-2 or TRBV6-3 and TRBJ2-7; D is possibly TRBD1 or TRBD2 (6 bases each). This CDR3 has 15 amino acids. The ends were cut back, 2 bases at V and 1 base at J, with 12 bases in the middle. From germline, CDR1 is MNHEY and CDR2 SVGEGT.

This rearrangement joins TRBV6-1 to TRBJ1-6, with D unresolved. Between the trimmed V and J ends, which lost 3 bases and 6 bases, there was a span of 3 bases. CDR3 length: 12 amino acids. Germline loops: CDR1 MNHNS, CDR2 SASEGT. CDR3 sequence reads: CASSDLNSPLHF. The CDR3, as DNA: TGTGCCAGCAGTGACCTTAATTCACCCCTCCACTTT.

This clonotype appeared many times. The rearrangement uses TRBV18 and TRBJ1-1; no reliable D call. CDR1 and CDR2 (germline): KGHSH, LQKENI. Trimming took off 1 base at V and 3 bases at J, with 12 bases between the two ends. The CDR3 extends over 15 amino acids. The DNA for the CDR3 is TGTGCCAGCTCACCACGATCGTCAACGGACACTGAAGCTTTCTTT. Encoded protein: CASSPRSSTDTEAFF.

There are a few counts of this clonotype. As DNA, the CDR3 is TGTGCCAGCAGCCTAAGAGGAGGGGGCTATGGCTACACCTTC. Protein product: CASSLRGGGYGYTF. This chain joins TRBV5-6 and TRBJ1-2, with D possibly matching TRBD1 (6 bases). V lost 4 bases to trimming and J lost 4 bases, with 14 bases between them. CDR3 length: 14 amino acids. Per germline, CDR1 SGHDT and CDR2 YYEEEE.

The table lists this clonotype with a few counts. The CDR3 here is CASSFLRTLKGNQPQHF. CDR3 nucleotides: TGTGCCAGCAGCTTTCTGCGGACTCTTAAGGGCAATCAGCCCCAGCATTTT. The chain has TRBV5-8 and TRBJ1-5; the D is unclear. The V gene lost 2 bases and the J gene lost 2 bases, with 17 bases spanning the gap. The CDR3 loop spans 17 amino acids. Germline V CDR1 and CDR2: SGHTS, YDEGEE.

This clonotype has a count of ten or more. V is TRBV7-2 and J is TRBJ2-6, with D tentatively TRBD2 (6 bases). The germline V gene has CDR1 SGHTA and CDR2 FQGNSA. The germline V and J ends were trimmed by 1 base and 0 bases, with 10 bases remaining between them. The CDR3 is 17 amino acids. This CDR3 is CASSLEPSASGANVLTF. Written as DNA, the CDR3 is TGTGCCAGCAGCTTAGAGCCTAGCGCCTCTGGGGCCAACGTCCTGACTTTC.

J is TRBJ1-2 and V is TRBV27; the D gene is possibly TRBD1 (6 bases). Trimming cost V 8 bases and J 8 bases, with 18 bases left between them. CDR1 and CDR2 from the germline V gene are MNHEY and SMNVEV (reference sequence). The CDR3 totals 13 residues. The CDR3 here is CASGPGGAYGYTF. The CDR3 region has the DNA TGTGCCAGCGGCCCTGGGGGGGCGTACGGCTACACCTTC.

This clonotype was seen repeatedly, ten times or more. This rearrangement joins TRBV7-9 to TRBJ2-3; the D call may be TRBD1 or TRBD2 (5 bases each). CDR3 size: 17 residues. Trimming left V 7 bases short and J 4 bases short, with 24 bases between. Germline-derived CDR1 and CDR2 are SEHNR and FQNEAQ (reference sequence). The CDR3 bases are TGTGCCAGCACCCCAAGAGCCGGGGACCTAGAGGCAGATACGCAGTATTTT. Translation gives CASTPRAGDLEADTQYF.

This clonotype was seen only a few times. The chain couples TRBV6-5 to TRBJ2-7, with a tentative D call TRBD2 (5 bases). Germline CDR1 MNHEY, CDR2 SVGAGI. V gave up 6 bases and J gave up 6 bases, with 9 bases separating them. The CDR3 contains 11 residues. The CDR3 DNA reads TGTGCCAGCAGACGCAGCGGCGAGCAGTACTTC. It specifies CASRRSGEQYF.

This clonotype has more than one count but fewer than ten. V gene TRBV4-1 combines with J gene TRBJ2-7; D is uncertain. The germline CDR1 and CDR2 sequences are MGHRA and YSYEKL. The CDR3 spans 15 residues. Deletions cut 3 bases from V and 0 bases from J, with 12 bases between. CDR3 sequence: CASSQEWTDSYEQYF. The DNA for the CDR3 is TGCGCCAGCAGCCAGGAGTGGACGGACTCCTACGAGCAGTACTTC.

This clonotype was picked up many times. The chain employs TRBV29-1 and TRBJ1-2, with a possible D match to TRBD1 (5 bases). The CDR3 is 12 amino acids. Trimming took off 8 bases at V and 3 bases at J, with 13 bases between the two ends. CDR1 and CDR2 from the germline V gene are SQVTM and ANQGSEA. In DNA, the CDR3 is TGCAGCTCGCGAGGGGACGACTATGGCTACACCTTC. Amino acid sequence: CSSRGDDYGYTF.

V gene TRBV6-2 or TRBV6-3 combines with J gene TRBJ2-5, with D possibly matching TRBD1 (6 bases). The germline CDR1 and CDR2 sequences are MNHEY and SVGEGT. The V gene lost 2 bases and the J gene lost 0 bases, with 10 bases spanning the gap. The CDR3 is 15 residues long. The CDR3 sequence: CASSYRQDYQETQYF. The CDR3 region has the DNA TGTGCCAGCAGTTACCGACAGGATTACCAAGAGACCCAGTACTTC.

Notes on this clonotype: A clone one base away is much larger, so this may be a read error. V gene TRBV9 combines with J gene TRBJ2-3; the match to TRBD2 covers 7 bases. The V gene's germline CDR1 is SGDLS and CDR2 YYNGEE. This CDR3 spans 16 amino acids. The trim removed 4 bases at V and 6 bases at J, leaving 14 bases unmatched. DNA of the CDR3: TGTGCCAGCAGCTTTTACGGGGGGTCCCTCATGGATACGCAGTATTTT. This codes for CASSFYGGSLMDTQYF. The entire variable domain, with the rest obtained from reference TRBV9 and TRBJ2-3, is as follows: DSGVTQTPKHLITATGQRVTLRCSPRSGDLSVYWYQQSLDQGLQFLIQYYNGEERAKGNILERFSAQQFPDLHSELNLSSLELGDSALYFCASSFYGGSLMDTQYFGPGTRLTVL.

This clonotype was counted between two and nine times. In nucleotides, the CDR3 is TGCGCCAGCAGCCAAGGACTAGCGGGGTATGAGCAGTTCTTC. Encoded protein: CASSQGLAGYEQFF. The V gene is TRBV4-3, the J gene TRBJ2-1; 11 bases are a match to TRBD2. There are 14 residues in the CDR3. The junction had 1 base not matched to a gene; V was cut back by 1 base and J by 8 bases. In germline, CDR1 is LGHNA, CDR2 YSLEER.

This clonotype was observed at least ten times. J is TRBJ1-2 and V is TRBV18, with D perhaps matching TRBD1 (6 bases). Trimming removed 6 bases from V and 5 bases from J, with 16 bases in between. The CDR3 runs 14 residues. CDR1 is KGHSH and CDR2 is LQKENI in the germline V gene. The CDR3 bases are TGTGCCAGCTCGCCTATGGACAGATATTATGGCTACACCTTC. Translated: CASSPMDRYYGYTF. The entire variable domain, with the rest obtained from reference TRBV18 and TRBJ1-2, is as follows: NAGVMQNPRHLVRRRGQEARLRCSPMKGHSHVYWYRQLPEEGLKFMVYLQKENIIDESGMPKERFSAEFPKEGPSILRIQQVVRGDSAAYFCASSPMDRYYGYTFGSGTRLTVV.

The genes are TRBV2 and TRBJ1-5, with D perhaps matching TRBD1 (5 bases). The CDR3 consists of 14 residues. Germline CDR1 SNHLY, CDR2 FYNNEI. Trimming removed 7 bases at V and 7 bases at J, with 17 bases between. CDR3: CASTKGVGSQPQHF. Here the CDR3 DNA reads TGTGCCAGCACCAAAGGGGTAGGCTCCCAGCCCCAGCATTTT.

There are a few counts of this clonotype. The chain carries TRBV28 and TRBJ1-5, with a possible D match to TRBD1 (5 bases). Germline CDR1 and CDR2: MDHEN and SYDVKM. V lost 7 bases to trimming and J lost 0 bases, with 19 bases between them. The CDR3 consists of 17 residues. The CDR3 sequence: CASTLLGGTYSNQPQHF. The CDR3 coding sequence is TGTGCCAGCACTTTGCTCGGGGGGACTTATAGCAATCAGCCCCAGCATTTT.

This clonotype has only a few counts. The chain has TRBV21-1 and TRBJ2-3; the DNA was not used to check the table's D call, TRBD2. TRBV21-1 has pseudogene status. This CDR3 spans 19 amino acids. The CDR3: CASTSPPVLAGGFTDTQYF. CDR3 bases: TGTGCCAGCACTTCCCCCCCTGTACTAGCGGGGGGGTTCACAGATACGCAGTATTTT.

This clonotype came up many times. The J gene is TRBJ2-3, the V gene TRBV5-1; 12 nucleotides match TRBD2. CDR1 is SGHRS and CDR2 is YFSETQ in the germline V gene. V lost 3 bases and J lost 0; bases outside the gene matches: 8. The length of the CDR3 is 18 residues. The CDR3 sequence is CASSSTSGGTSSTDTQYF. CDR3 nucleotides: TGCGCCAGCAGCTCGACTAGCGGGGGTACTTCTAGCACAGATACGCAGTATTTT. Combining the CDR3 with reference TRBV5-1 and TRBJ2-3 gives the whole variable domain KAGVTQTPRYLIKTRGQQVTLSCSPISGHRSVSWYQQTPGQGLQFLFEYFSETQRNKGNFPGRFSGRQFSNSRSEMNVSTLELGDSALYLCASSSTSGGTSSTDTQYFGPGTRLTVL.

The chain links TRBV14 to TRBJ1-2; D is uncertain. CDR3 length equals 15 residues. CDR1 is SGHDN and CDR2 is FVKESK in the germline V gene. V lost 1 base, J lost 4 bases, and 13 bases lay in between. The CDR3 spells CASSQVARWGYGYTF. The CDR3 bases are TGTGCCAGCAGCCAAGTGGCTCGGTGGGGCTATGGCTACACCTTC. The full variable domain, with the rest looked up from reference TRBV14 and TRBJ1-2, is EAGVTQFPSHSVIEKGQTVTLRCDPISGHDNLYWYRRVMGKEIKFLLHFVKESKQDESGMPNNRFLAERTGGTYSTLKVQPAELEDSGVYFCASSQVARWGYGYTFGSGTRLTVV.

This clonotype appeared a few times. The rearrangement uses TRBV6-2 or TRBV6-3 and TRBJ2-7, with D possibly matching TRBD1 (5 bases). This CDR3 has 12 amino acids. Germline lookup yields CDR1 MNHEY and CDR2 SVGEGT. V lost 8 bases, J lost 5 bases, and 13 bases lay in between. The CDR3 region has the DNA TGTGCCAGCGGTCCAGGGAACCACGAGCAGTACTTC. This translates into CASGPGNHEQYF.

The chain combines TRBV18 with TRBJ2-1, with a weak D call TRBD1 (6 bases). V dropped 3 bases and J dropped 2 bases, with 14 bases sitting between them. CDR1 and CDR2 from the germline V gene are KGHSH and LQKENI. The CDR3 spans 16 residues. The CDR3 loop is CASSPVGQPTYNEQFF. The CDR3 DNA is TGTGCCAGCTCACCGGTTGGACAGCCCACCTACAATGAGCAGTTCTTC.

The genes are TRBV20-1 and TRBJ1-1, with 7 bases matching TRBD1. V shed 0 bases and J 1 base; nucleotides not matched to a gene: 2. Looked up from germline, CDR1 is DFQATT and CDR2 is SNEGSKA (reference sequence). The length of the CDR3 is 14 residues. This chain's CDR3 is CSARETGPNTEAFF. CDR3 sequence (DNA): TGCAGTGCTAGAGAGACAGGGCCGAACACTGAAGCTTTCTTT.

This clonotype has ten or more counts. This rearrangement joins TRBV28 to TRBJ1-2, with 8 bases aligning to TRBD1. Trimming took 1 base from V and 8 from J; bases not matched to a gene: 6. Germline CDR1 and CDR2: MDHEN and SYDVKM. The CDR3 has 14 residues. CDR3 residues: CASSLYVAGGGYTF. In DNA form, the CDR3 reads TGTGCCAGCAGTTTATACGTCGCAGGGGGCGGCTACACCTTC.

The chain links TRBV6-2 or TRBV6-3 to TRBJ2-6; D possibly uses TRBD1 or TRBD2 (7 bases each). V lost 5 bases to trimming and J lost 11 bases, with 22 bases between them. The CDR3 runs to 16 residues. In germline, CDR1 is MNHEY, CDR2 SVGEGT. The CDR3 is CASSPVTPGGGDVLTF. In DNA, the CDR3 is TGTGCCAGCAGTCCCGTAACCCCAGGGGGAGGGGACGTCCTGACTTTC.

Notes on this clonotype: Given a much more abundant clone one base away, this may be a read error. The conserved phenylalanine or tryptophan is not found at the CDR3 terminus, so this likely reflects a read error. This chain joins TRBV2 and TRBJ1-5; D is undetermined. V lost 4 bases, J lost 6 bases, and 4 bases lay in between. CDR3 size: 11 residues. From germline, CDR1 is SNHLY and CDR2 FYNNEI. CDR3 residues: CASSAGQPQHL. The CDR3 DNA follows: TGTGCCAGCAGTGCGGGTCAGCCCCAGCATTTA.

Remarks on this clonotype: A clone one base away is much larger, so this may be a read error. The final CDR3 position lacks the conserved phenylalanine or tryptophan, pointing to a likely read error. The chain uses TRBV4-3 and TRBJ1-4; D not resolved. V lost 0 bases to trimming and J lost 0 bases, with 11 bases between them. CDR3 length: 17 amino acids. Germline CDR1 reads LGHNA; CDR2 reads YSLEER. Written as DNA, the CDR3 is TGCGCCAGCAGCCAAGATCTCCCAACCGCAACTAATGAAAAACTGTTTCTT. Its translation: CASSQDLPTATNEKLFL.